The sample holds many counts of the clone carrying this T cell receptor beta chain. The antigen is not known. This sample stems from a study of T-cell memory formation after mild COVID-19. Study at large: For the most part, TCR clusters were specific to one donor.

TCRdb analysed the 5' RACE reads with MiXCR anew, one entry per CDR3 protein. The sample shows around 390,000 distinct CDR3 sequences, approximately 15% of them seen only once. Study-wide results and limits: The study found balanced CD4/CD8 in clones contracting day 15 to 85 and a CD4+ lean in later expanders. Of the contracting clones, CD4+ ones lay mainly in CM and EM, and CD8+ ones in EMRA.

Sequencing used PBMCs or a T cell subset sorted from them (not recorded which). This receptor was taken from a man aged 18 to 30 who had mild COVID-19 (a few samples of this study predate the infection). Cell type and time point are not known.

CDR3 amino acids: CASSQGGLNPYEQYV. CDR3 DNA sequence: TGTGCCAGCAGCCAAGGGGGATTAAACCCCTACGAGCAGTACGTC. This sequence joins TRBV3-1 and TRBJ2-7; the D is unclear. V lost 1 base to trimming and J lost 2 bases, with 12 bases between them. CDR3 length: 15 amino acids. CDR1 and CDR2 (germline): LGHDT, YNNKEL (reference sequence).